The clone carrying this T cell receptor (beta chain) was seen only once. The CDR3 has 12 residues. V was trimmed by 11 bases and J by 6 bases, leaving 16 bases between them. Germline loops: CDR1 MDHEN, CDR2 SYDVKM. Only in-frame clones appear in the TCRdb table, and some are missing; sequencing was by immunoSEQ multiplex PCR. The table shows about 160,000 clones, with roughly nine tenths occurring only once. The sample originates from a study of blood T cell repertoires in COVID-19. The receptor's source is a woman in her 70s with acute or convalescent COVID-19. The rearrangement uses TRBV28 and TRBJ1-1, with D possibly matching TRBD1 (6 bases). The sample comprised peripheral blood. CDR3 sequence (DNA): TGTGCCTGCCGGGAGGGGGGCCCTGAAGCTTTCTTT. Its protein product is CACREGGPEAFF.